This T cell receptor (beta chain) stems from a study of response to subunit inactivated influenza vaccine. Overall study findings and caveats: It was suggested by the authors that few new T cells are recruited by each seasonal influenza vaccination.

Germline V lookup: CDR1 MNHNS, CDR2 SASEGT. The CDR3 consists of 17 residues. Trimming removed 3 bases at V and 7 bases at J, with 23 bases between. TCRdb called the RT-PCR reads again in MiXCR, with one record for every CDR3 protein. Of 610,000 or so distinct CDR3 sequences listed, 14% are singletons. About this clonotype itself: Antigen: not known.

The sample consisted of PBMCs from blood, taken roughly 12 days after vaccination. V is TRBV6-1 and J is TRBJ2-3; D may match TRBD1 or TRBD2 (6 bases each). This receptor was obtained from a man aged 50 to 59 who received an inactivated influenza vaccine. The DNA for the CDR3 is TGTGCCAGCAGTGACCCAGGGGTTAGCGGCTTTGGAAATACGCAGTATTTT. This gives the protein CASSDPGVSGFGNTQYF.